Presented here are 23 T cell receptor beta chains from one specimen sequenced in a study of OX40 agonist ivuxolimab in advanced cancers. Some clones are missing from TCRdb's copy, which holds only in-frame ones; the method was immunoSEQ multiplex PCR. This table has some 98,000 clones, approximately 93% appearing once. Sequencing was performed on CD4+ or CD8+ T cells sorted from blood, taken in a trial of the OX40 agonist ivuxolimab. Every receptor here comes from an adult with an advanced solid tumor such as melanoma, head and neck, liver or kidney cancer.

This chain connects TRBV6-5 to TRBJ2-3; D is unresolved. The CDR3 has 14 residues. Germline V gives CDR1 MNHEY, CDR2 SVGAGI. Trimming pared 10 bases from V and 5 bases from J, leaving 19 bases between. Here the CDR3 reads CATNVDKNKDTQYF. The CDR3 DNA sequence: TGTGCCACCAACGTCGATAAAAATAAAGATACGCAGTATTTT.

This rearrangement joins TRBV25-1 to TRBJ1-2, with 11 bases that match TRBD1. The CDR3 covers 13 residues. V lost 8 bases to trimming and J lost 6 bases; unmatched junction nucleotides: 5. Germline V gene data show CDR1 as MGHDK and CDR2 as SYGVNS. The CDR3 DNA sequence: TGTGCCAGCCGAGGACAGGGGGCTAATGGCTACACCTTC. Its translation: CASRGQGANGYTF.

This chain connects TRBV2 to TRBJ2-1; D gene ambiguous. CDR3 length: 13 residues. Deletions cut 4 bases from V and 0 bases from J, with 4 bases between. The germline CDR1 and CDR2 sequences are SNHLY and FYNNEI. The CDR3 nucleotides are TGTGCCAGCAGTGCCCACTCCTACAATGAGCAGTTCTTC. It codes for CASSAHSYNEQFF.

The V and J genes are TRBV6-9 and TRBJ1-1, with 8 bases lining up with TRBD1. The CDR3 has 15 amino acids. The V gene's germline CDR1 is MNHGY and CDR2 SVAAGI. The trim removed 7 bases at V and 5 bases at J, leaving 12 bases unmatched. DNA of the CDR3: TGTGCCAGCATCCTGAGGGGGGACAGGCGGACTGAAGCTTTCTTT. It codes for CASILRGDRRTEAFF.

The V gene is TRBV5-1, the J gene TRBJ2-1; tentatively, D is TRBD1 (5 bases). The CDR3 has 14 residues. V lost 4 bases to trimming and J lost 3 bases, with 11 bases between them. Germline CDR1 and CDR2: SGHRS and YFSETQ. The CDR3 bases are TGCGCCAGCAGCGCCCAAGGGGTCTACAATGAGCAGTTCTTC. This encodes CASSAQGVYNEQFF.

This clone has more than one count but fewer than ten. The gene calls are TRBV19 and TRBJ1-5; D is uncertain. Germline V lookup: CDR1 LNHDA, CDR2 SQIVND (reference sequence). The CDR3 runs 15 residues. Trimming left V 3 bases short and J 0 bases short, with 9 bases between. CDR3: CASSMRQYSNQPQHF. CDR3 coding DNA: TGTGCCAGTAGTATGCGGCAGTATAGCAATCAGCCCCAGCATTTT.

CDR3 protein: CASSPRTGTGLDTQYF. Written as DNA, the CDR3 is TGTGCCAGCAGCCCACGTACCGGGACAGGGTTGGATACGCAGTATTTT. The chain is built from TRBV9 and TRBJ2-3, with 9 bases aligning to TRBD1. The CDR3 spans 16 residues. Germline V gene sequence: CDR1 SGDLS, CDR2 YYNGEE. J gave up 6 bases and V 4 bases, and 12 bases lay outside the gene matches.

This clone was detected only a few times. Other DNA sequences within the sample encode an identical CDR3. This sequence joins TRBV5-1 and TRBJ1-2; D is unclear. The CDR3 totals 13 residues. CDR1 and CDR2 (germline): SGHRS, YFSETQ. V gave up 0 bases and J gave up 7 bases, with 10 bases separating them. The CDR3 region has the DNA TGCGCCAGCAGCTTGGCCGGTTATAGTGGCTACACCTTC. This sequence encodes CASSLAGYSGYTF.

V is TRBV30 and J is TRBJ2-7, with 7 bases matching TRBD1. The germline gives CDR1 GTSNPN, CDR2 SVGIG (reference sequence). This CDR3 has 14 amino acids. V shed 0 bases and J 2 bases; nucleotides not matched to a gene: 4. This chain's CDR3 is CAWSVQGSTYEQYF. The CDR3 coding sequence is TGTGCCTGGAGTGTACAGGGGTCCACCTACGAGCAGTACTTC.

V gene TRBV6-6 combines with J gene TRBJ2-2, with TRBD2 matching 8 bases. J lost 6 bases, V lost 7 bases, and 4 bases had no gene match. CDR3 length: 13 residues. Looked up from germline, CDR1 is MNHNY and CDR2 is SVGAGI (reference sequence). The CDR3 loop reads CASTGLVPGELFF. The CDR3 DNA reads TGTGCCAGCACGGGACTAGTTCCCGGGGAGCTGTTTTTT.

This clone was observed a single time. The chain combines TRBV6-5 with TRBJ1-2; 8 nucleotides match TRBD1. Trimming removed 3 bases from V and 4 bases from J; junction bases left unmatched: 4. The CDR3 covers 14 residues. Germline values: CDR1 MNHEY, CDR2 SVGAGI. The CDR3 here is CASSYGQGAYGYTF. CDR3 DNA: TGTGCCAGCAGTTATGGTCAGGGGGCCTATGGCTACACCTTC.

This sequence joins TRBV4-3 and TRBJ1-6, with 9 bases aligning to TRBD1. This CDR3 region has 16 residues. Germline CDR1 and CDR2: LGHNA and YSLEER. Trimming cost V 2 bases and J 5 bases; bases outside gene matches: 4. The CDR3 reads CASSQLGDRDNSPLHF. CDR3 nucleotide sequence: TGCGCCAGCAGCCAATTGGGGGACAGGGATAATTCACCCCTCCACTTT.

The chain carries TRBV4-3 and TRBJ1-2; D not certain. Trimming removed 0 bases from V and 2 bases from J, with 10 bases in between. CDR1 and CDR2 (germline): LGHNA, YSLEER. The CDR3 is 15 amino acids. CDR3 DNA: TGCGCCAGCAGCCAAGAGGCAAAGGGAAACTATGGCTACACCTTC. It specifies CASSQEAKGNYGYTF.

A few counts support this clone. The genes are TRBV30 and TRBJ1-5; D is possibly TRBD1 (5 bases). The germline V and J ends were trimmed by 5 bases and 5 bases, with 13 bases remaining between them. CDR1 and CDR2 from the germline V gene are GTSNPN and SVGIG (reference sequence). This CDR3 region has 13 residues. This CDR3 reads CAWSQGMDQPQHF. CDR3 bases: TGTGCCTGGTCTCAGGGAATGGATCAGCCCCAGCATTTT. Variable domain in full (rest from reference TRBV30 and TRBJ1-5): SQTIHQWPATLVQPVGSPLSLECTVEGTSNPNLYWYRQAAGRGLQLLFYSVGIGQISSEVPQNLSASRPQDRQFILSSKKLLLSDSGFYLCAWSQGMDQPQHFGDGTRLSIL.

V is TRBV6-6 and J is TRBJ1-3; D gene uncertain. The V and J ends lost 2 bases and 2 bases respectively, with 4 bases between them. Germline CDR1 and CDR2: MNHNY and SVGAGI (reference sequence). This CDR3 has 13 amino acids. The DNA of the CDR3 is TGTGCCAGCAGTTACGGGCCTGGAAACACCATATATTTT. This encodes CASSYGPGNTIYF.

The gene calls are TRBV18 and TRBJ1-2, with D uncertain. Trimming left V 1 base short and J 4 bases short, with 10 bases between. Germline CDR1 reads KGHSH; CDR2 reads LQKENI. This CDR3 has 14 residues. Written as DNA, the CDR3 is TGTGCCAGCTCACCACTGGCGGACGTCTATGGCTACACCTTC. This translates into CASSPLADVYGYTF.

V gene TRBV6-6 combines with J gene TRBJ2-1, with D tentatively TRBD2 (6 bases). Trimming removed 7 bases at V and 0 bases at J, with 13 bases between. The CDR3 runs to 15 residues. Germline V gene sequence: CDR1 MNHNY, CDR2 SVGAGI (reference sequence). This CDR3 reads CASILRGSSYNEQFF. CDR3 nucleotides: TGTGCCAGCATTCTACGGGGGAGCTCCTACAATGAGCAGTTCTTC.

V is TRBV5-1 and J is TRBJ1-3; possibly TRBD1 for D (5 bases). CDR3 length equals 17 residues. V lost 0 bases and J 0 bases, leaving 13 bases between the germline ends. Germline V lookup: CDR1 SGHRS, CDR2 YFSETQ. The CDR3 reads CASSLGSGLSSGNTIYF. The DNA for the CDR3 is TGCGCCAGCAGCTTGGGTTCGGGACTGAGCTCTGGAAACACCATATATTTT.

The genes are TRBV7-3 and TRBJ2-1, with a tentative D call TRBD2 (6 bases). The V and J ends lost 4 bases and 6 bases respectively, with 10 bases between them. This CDR3 has 13 residues. In germline, CDR1 is SGHTA, CDR2 FQGTGA. CDR3 DNA sequence: TGTGCCAGCAGCTCCCACGGGAGCAATGAGCAGTTCTTC. Amino acids: CASSSHGSNEQFF.

J is TRBJ2-7 and V is TRBV6-1; 8 bases line up with TRBD2. The CDR3 spans 14 residues. Germline loops: CDR1 MNHNS, CDR2 SASEGT. Germline trimming cut 7 bases from V and 6 bases from J; bases unmatched to any gene: 11. CDR3 bases: TGTGCCAGCACCGGCGGGGGGATGGGTCGCGAGCAGTACTTC. Its protein product is CASTGGGMGREQYF.

The J gene is TRBJ2-7, the V gene TRBV4-1; D is unclear. The CDR3 runs 14 residues. Trimming left V 5 bases short and J 7 bases short, with 18 bases between. CDR1 and CDR2 from the germline V gene are MGHRA and YSYEKL. The CDR3 protein is CASSVGPDTREQYV. The CDR3 DNA sequence: TGCGCCAGCAGCGTAGGACCAGATACACGAGAGCAGTACGTC.

V is TRBV20-1 and J is TRBJ2-5; D gene uncertain. Germline V gene data show CDR1 as DFQATT and CDR2 as SNEGSKA (reference sequence). Trimming removed 2 bases at V and 6 bases at J, with 4 bases between. The CDR3 covers 10 residues. In DNA form, the CDR3 reads TGCAGTGCTAGAAACAAGACCCAGTACTTC. This translates into CSARNKTQYF.

The chain uses TRBV6-6 and TRBJ1-5; 7 nucleotides align to TRBD1. Germline values: CDR1 MNHNY, CDR2 SVGAGI (reference sequence). The CDR3 runs to 13 residues. V trimming: 6 bases; J trimming: 10 bases; junction bases outside the gene matches: 9. Written as DNA, the CDR3 is TGTGCCAGCAGGAAAACAGGGGTGGAACCCCAGCATTTT. This codes for CASRKTGVEPQHF.